The 2 T cell receptor beta chains reported below all come from one sample, sequenced in a study of T-cell memory formation after mild COVID-19. TCRdb re-called the 5' RACE reads through MiXCR, storing one row per CDR3 protein. The sample includes around 450,000 distinct CDR3 sequences, roughly 20% seen only once; the top ten take around 8.4%. The sequenced sample was PBMCs or a T cell subset sorted from them (not recorded which). The receptors were sampled from an adult woman who had mild COVID-19 (a few samples of this study predate the infection). Cell type and time point are not known.

The genes are TRBV7-9 and TRBJ1-6; weak D call: TRBD1 (5 bases). This CDR3 is 16 amino acids long. V lost 4 bases and J 7 bases, leaving 17 bases between the germline ends. Per the germline V gene, CDR1 is SEHNR and CDR2 is FQNEAQ (reference sequence). CDR3 loop: CASSYTDGGGNSPLHF. The CDR3 bases are TGTGCCAGCAGCTATACAGACGGGGGGGGAAATTCACCCCTCCACTTT.

This clonotype was seen only a few times. J is TRBJ1-2 and V is TRBV10-3, with D hard to call. V dropped 8 bases and J dropped 8 bases, with 18 bases sitting between them. Germline loops: CDR1 ENHRY, CDR2 SYGVKD. The CDR3 contains 13 residues. The CDR3: CAIGKGLLEGYTF. The DNA of the CDR3 is TGTGCCATCGGTAAGGGATTACTAGAGGGCTACACCTTC.